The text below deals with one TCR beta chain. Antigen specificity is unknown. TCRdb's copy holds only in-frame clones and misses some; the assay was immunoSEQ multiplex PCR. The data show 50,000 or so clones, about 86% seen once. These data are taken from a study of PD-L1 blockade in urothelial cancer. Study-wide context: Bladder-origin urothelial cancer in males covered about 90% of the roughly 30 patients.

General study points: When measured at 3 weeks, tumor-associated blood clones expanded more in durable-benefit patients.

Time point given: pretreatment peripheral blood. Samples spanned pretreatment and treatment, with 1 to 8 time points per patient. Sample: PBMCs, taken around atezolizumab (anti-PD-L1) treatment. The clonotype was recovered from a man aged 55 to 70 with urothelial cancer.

The CDR3 loop is CASSLDAGNYGYTF. In DNA, the CDR3 is TGTGCCAGCAGCTTAGATGCAGGGAACTATGGCTACACCTTC. This chain joins TRBV11-2 and TRBJ1-2, with D perhaps matching TRBD1 (5 bases). Germline values: CDR1 SGHAT, CDR2 FQNNGV. This CDR3 contains 14 residues. V lost 0 bases and J 2 bases, leaving 7 bases between the germline ends.